This T cell receptor beta chain was sequenced for a study of shared clonotypes between healthy human individuals. Study in general: The study enrolled two women and three men aged 18 to 49.

Details on this clone: Other DNA sequences in this specimen translate into the identical CDR3.

Profiled with immunoSEQ multiplex PCR; TCRdb holds only in-frame clones, not every one. Of about 2 million clones in the sample, just under 95% were seen once. Naive CD8 cells, CD45RO-negative and positively selected for CCR7, excluded terminally differentiated effector memory CD45RA+ cells. All donors were Caucasian adults living in Nashville, Tennessee. Germline values: CDR1 MNHEY, CDR2 SMNVEV (reference sequence). The CDR3 is made up of 16 amino acids. Trimming shortened V by 2 bases and J by 1 base, and 12 bases separated the two germline ends. The source is a man between 18 and 29 years old in good health. The specimen sequenced was naive CD8+ T cells sorted from blood. V usage is TRBV27 and J usage is TRBJ2-1; D could derive from TRBD1 or TRBD2 (6 bases each). The CDR3 sequence is CASSLLGGTSYNEQFF. CDR3 coding DNA: TGTGCCAGCAGTTTACTTGGAGGGACATCCTACAATGAGCAGTTCTTC.